The 3 T cell receptor beta chains presented below share a single source sample, sequenced in a study of PD-1 blockade in classical Hodgkin lymphoma (dated by TCRdb to between 2020 and 2021). Interpreted using the paper, the time point label stands for: cycle 1 day 1 (C1D1), immediately before nivolumab initiation. All trial patients had relapsed after autologous stem cell transplantation, with cohorts A, B and C differing in prior brentuximab vedotin exposure. A Miltenyi CD4+ T cell isolation kit was used for magnetic negative selection to purify CD4+ T cells from thawed PBMCs. Library generation was performed with the immunoSEQ multiplex PCR assay. TCRdb carries this immuneACCESS record with in-frame sequences only. Its versions omit some clonotypes, under half of them owing to an unresolved V gene in the studies checked, with the rest unexplained. Across this sample there are 30,000 to 40,000 clones, with 90% seen only once. Of the sample, 0.2% to 0.3% falls within the top ten clones.

Sample: CD4+ T cells from blood, taken at baseline. All receptors derive from a human donor with classical Hodgkin lymphoma.

V and J are TRBV9 and TRBJ1-2; 7 positions match TRBD1. The germline gives CDR1 SGDLS, CDR2 YYNGEE. This CDR3 contains 15 residues. V shed 1 base and J 4 bases; nucleotides not matched to a gene: 7. The CDR3, as DNA: TGTGCCAGCAGCGTAATGACAGGGCCCTCCTATGGCTACACCTTC. Its translation is CASSVMTGPSYGYTF.

The chain joins TRBV28 to TRBJ2-5, with 15 bases lining up with TRBD2. V shed 5 bases and J 5 bases; nucleotides not matched to a gene: 0. The CDR3 runs 14 residues. Germline V lookup: CDR1 MDHEN, CDR2 SYDVKM. CDR3 in amino acids: CASSGTSGRETQYF. Written as DNA, the CDR3 is TGTGCCAGCAGTGGGACTAGCGGGAGGGAGACCCAGTACTTC.

This clone was recorded a few times. The chain combines TRBV10-1 with TRBJ1-2; D is unresolved. With 2 bases removed from V and 4 bases from J, the gap between germline ends came to 8 bases. The CDR3 length is 13 residues. The germline V gene has CDR1 WNHNN and CDR2 SYGVQD (reference sequence). This CDR3 is CASSEVRTYGYTF. CDR3 in DNA: TGCGCCAGCAGTGAGGTCAGGACCTATGGCTACACCTTC.